This TCR beta chain was recorded in a study of long-term antiretroviral therapy in people with HIV. Study conclusions and caveats: An increase in diversity followed ART, yet levels stayed below transplant donor controls. Clonal expansions arising prior to ART prevailed in the repertoire at every time point.

The germline V gene has CDR1 SNHLY and CDR2 FYNNEI. The CDR3 totals 23 residues. The junction had 34 bases not matched to a gene; V was cut back by 10 bases and J by 6 bases. This clone has just one count. Its antigen is as yet unknown. Version v3.0 of the immunoSEQ assay ran at survey level. TCRdb's copy holds only in-frame clones and misses some; the assay was immunoSEQ multiplex PCR. The data contain approximately 28,000 clones, more than 75% of them singletons. The sample consisted of unsorted PBMCs, taken 4.8 to 5 years after starting antiretroviral therapy. The chain combines TRBV2 with TRBJ1-5; TRBD1 aligns across 12 bases. This receptor was identified in a man aged 40-49 years with HIV. CDR3 sequence: CATSGQGARKMGIGGNFGQPQHF. In nucleotides, the CDR3 is TGTGCCACGTCGGGACAGGGGGCTCGAAAAATGGGAATTGGGGGAAATTTTGGTCAGCCCCAGCATTTT.